A selection of T cell receptor beta chains follows, all from one sample in a study of spatial heterogeneity in lung cancer. TCRdb reanalysed the 5' RACE reads using MiXCR and keeps one entry per CDR3 protein. The top ten hold 21% of the sample, which has about 94,000 distinct CDR3 sequences, 15% to 20% seen once. The specimen comprised PBMCs, sampled at follow-up. All receptors derive from a male donor with early-stage non-small cell lung cancer. CDR3s include the opening cysteine and the closing phenylalanine or tryptophan. The order of the fields is clone size, V gene, D gene, J gene, CDR3 protein, CDR3 DNA. D genes are given only for firm matches. Clone size appears in some rows only: once, few, many, or a class for an expanded clone.

clone size: -
V gene: TRBV5-1
D gene: -
J gene: TRBJ2-2
CDR3 protein: CASSRDLDTGELFF
CDR3 DNA: TGCGCCAGCAGCCGAGACCTGGACACCGGGGAGCTGTTTTTT

clone size: few
V gene: TRBV27
D gene: -
J gene: TRBJ1-5
CDR3 protein: CASSPLGPNQPQHF
CDR3 DNA: TGTGCCAGCAGTCCTCTGGGCCCAAATCAGCCCCAGCATTTT

clone size: few
V gene: TRBV7-2
D gene: TRBD2
J gene: TRBJ2-1
CDR3 protein: CASSRGLAGNNEQFF
CDR3 DNA: TGTGCCAGCAGTCGGGGACTAGCGGGAAACAATGAGCAGTTCTTC

clone size: many
V gene: TRBV3-1
D gene: -
J gene: TRBJ1-5
CDR3 protein: CASSAQGNQPQHF
CDR3 DNA: TGTGCCAGCAGCGCCCAGGGAAATCAGCCCCAGCATTTT

clone size: many
V gene: TRBV10-3
D gene: -
J gene: TRBJ1-6
CDR3 protein: CAISESSSPLHF
CDR3 DNA: TGTGCCATCAGTGAGTCAAGTTCACCCCTCCACTTT

clone size: -
V gene: TRBV11-1
D gene: TRBD2
J gene: TRBJ2-7
CDR3 protein: CASSLGKTSGSSDEQYF
CDR3 DNA: TGTGCCAGCAGCTTGGGGAAGACTAGCGGGAGTTCGGACGAGCAGTACTTC

clone size: few
V gene: TRBV3-1
D gene: -
J gene: TRBJ1-4
CDR3 protein: CASSQDVSRKLFF
CDR3 DNA: TGTGCCAGCAGCCAAGATGTGTCCCGAAAACTGTTTTTT

clone size: -
V gene: TRBV20-1
D gene: TRBD1
J gene: TRBJ1-1
CDR3 protein: CSARDRGSGQVAFF
CDR3 DNA: TGCAGTGCTAGAGATCGGGGATCGGGACAGGTGGCTTTCTTT

clone size: many
V gene: TRBV18
D gene: -
J gene: TRBJ2-1
CDR3 protein: CASSPRAPPNEQFF
CDR3 DNA: TGTGCCAGCTCACCACGGGCCCCCCCCAATGAGCAGTTCTTC

clone size: few
V gene: TRBV5-6
D gene: -
J gene: TRBJ1-6
CDR3 protein: CASSLGSSYNSPLHF
CDR3 DNA: TGTGCCAGCAGCTTGGGGAGCTCCTATAATTCACCCCTCCACTTT

clone size: few
V gene: TRBV5-4
D gene: -
J gene: TRBJ1-5
CDR3 protein: CASSLAGEYHQHF
CDR3 DNA: TGTGCCAGCAGCTTGGCGGGGGAGTATCACCAGCATTTT

clone size: -
V gene: TRBV11-2
D gene: TRBD2
J gene: TRBJ2-1
CDR3 protein: CASSLSTSGSYEQFF
CDR3 DNA: TGTGCCAGCAGCTTATCCACTAGCGGGAGCTATGAGCAGTTCTTC

clone size: few
V gene: TRBV3-1
D gene: -
J gene: TRBJ2-3
CDR3 protein: CASSPTGGSAKISGTSGANTQYF
CDR3 DNA: TGTGCCAGCAGCCCGACAGGGGGCTCCGCCAAAATATCCGGGACTAGCGGAGCCAATACGCAGTATTTT

clone size: -
V gene: TRBV9
D gene: -
J gene: TRBJ1-1
CDR3 protein: CASSPQRATAGAFF
CDR3 DNA: TGTGCCAGCAGCCCTCAAAGGGCCACCGCTGGGGCTTTCTTT

clone size: -
V gene: TRBV7-9
D gene: -
J gene: TRBJ2-3
CDR3 protein: CASSRDLGVDTQYF
CDR3 DNA: TGTGCCAGCAGCCGGGACCTAGGCGTGGATACGCAGTATTTT

clone size: few
V gene: TRBV6-5
D gene: -
J gene: TRBJ2-3
CDR3 protein: CASRDSTDTQYF
CDR3 DNA: TGTGCCAGCAGGGACAGCACAGATACGCAGTATTTT

clone size: -
V gene: TRBV4-2
D gene: -
J gene: TRBJ2-7
CDR3 protein: CASSQEYLGGAGIGQYF
CDR3 DNA: TGTGCCAGCAGCCAAGAATATCTTGGAGGGGCCGGGATCGGGCAGTACTTC

clone size: -
V gene: TRBV2
D gene: -
J gene: TRBJ2-7
CDR3 protein: CASSGAGGSYEQYF
CDR3 DNA: TGTGCCAGCAGCGGGGCAGGAGGGTCCTACGAGCAGTACTTC

clone size: -
V gene: TRBV11-2
D gene: -
J gene: TRBJ2-5
CDR3 protein: CASSPHLQETQYF
CDR3 DNA: TGTGCCAGCAGCCCACATCTCCAAGAGACCCAGTACTTC

clone size: -
V gene: TRBV2
D gene: -
J gene: TRBJ2-1
CDR3 protein: CASSEGRVSYNEQFF
CDR3 DNA: TGTGCCAGCAGTGAAGGCAGGGTATCCTACAATGAGCAGTTCTTC

clone size: -
V gene: TRBV10-3
D gene: TRBD1
J gene: TRBJ2-1
CDR3 protein: CAISESLGTGVDEQFF
CDR3 DNA: TGTGCCATCAGTGAGTCTTTGGGGACAGGGGTAGATGAGCAGTTCTTC

clone size: -
V gene: TRBV7-9
D gene: -
J gene: TRBJ1-1
CDR3 protein: CATQMNTEAFF
CDR3 DNA: TGTGCGACGCAGATGAACACTGAAGCTTTCTTT

clone size: -
V gene: TRBV7-2
D gene: -
J gene: TRBJ2-1
CDR3 protein: CASSPGRHNEQFF
CDR3 DNA: TGTGCCAGCAGCCCGGGACGTCACAATGAGCAGTTCTTC

clone size: -
V gene: TRBV29-1
D gene: -
J gene: TRBJ1-3
CDR3 protein: CSVDLGHSGNTIYF
CDR3 DNA: TGCAGCGTTGATCTGGGACACTCTGGAAACACCATATATTTT

clone size: -
V gene: TRBV4-1
D gene: -
J gene: TRBJ2-1
CDR3 protein: CASSRLPGTYNEQFF
CDR3 DNA: TGCGCCAGCAGCCGCCTCCCGGGAACCTACAATGAGCAGTTCTTC

clone size: few
V gene: TRBV7-2
D gene: -
J gene: TRBJ2-2
CDR3 protein: CASSFKNGELFF
CDR3 DNA: TGTGCCAGCAGCTTTAAGAACGGGGAGCTGTTTTTT

clone size: -
V gene: TRBV7-2
D gene: -
J gene: TRBJ1-2
CDR3 protein: CASSNPTNYGYTF
CDR3 DNA: TGTGCCAGCAGCAACCCAACTAACTATGGCTACACCTTC

clone size: few
V gene: TRBV9
D gene: -
J gene: TRBJ1-1
CDR3 protein: CASSVGEMTEAFF
CDR3 DNA: TGTGCCAGCAGCGTAGGGGAAATGACTGAAGCTTTCTTT

clone size: -
V gene: TRBV24-1
D gene: TRBD1
J gene: TRBJ2-5
CDR3 protein: CATSSTGTGGAETQYF
CDR3 DNA: TGTGCCACCAGTAGCACCGGGACAGGGGGCGCAGAGACCCAGTACTTC

clone size: few
V gene: TRBV7-2
D gene: -
J gene: TRBJ2-2
CDR3 protein: CASSLDGRNTGELFF
CDR3 DNA: TGTGCCAGCAGCTTAGACGGGAGGAACACCGGGGAGCTGTTTTTT

clone size: many
V gene: TRBV7-9
D gene: -
J gene: TRBJ2-1
CDR3 protein: CASSLVNEQFF
CDR3 DNA: TGTGCCAGCAGCTTAGTCAATGAGCAGTTCTTC

clone size: few
V gene: TRBV7-3
D gene: -
J gene: TRBJ2-1
CDR3 protein: CASSLMSGTSGEQFF
CDR3 DNA: TGTGCCAGCAGCTTAATGAGTGGGACAAGCGGTGAGCAGTTCTTC

clone size: few
V gene: TRBV3-1
D gene: TRBD2
J gene: TRBJ2-3
CDR3 protein: CASSPHTGGGTDTQYF
CDR3 DNA: TGTGCCAGCAGCCCCCATACGGGAGGGGGGACAGATACGCAGTATTTT

clone size: -
V gene: TRBV19
D gene: -
J gene: TRBJ1-5
CDR3 protein: CASSPPIRDNQPQHF
CDR3 DNA: TGTGCCAGTAGTCCACCAATCAGGGACAATCAGCCCCAGCATTTT

clone size: -
V gene: TRBV9
D gene: -
J gene: TRBJ2-3
CDR3 protein: CASSVGQPSTDTQYF
CDR3 DNA: TGTGCCAGCAGCGTAGGGCAGCCGAGCACAGATACGCAGTATTTT

clone size: -
V gene: TRBV11-2
D gene: -
J gene: TRBJ2-7
CDR3 protein: CASSLTGTVSYEQYF
CDR3 DNA: TGTGCCAGCAGCTTAACCGGGACGGTCTCCTACGAGCAGTACTTC

clone size: -
V gene: TRBV5-1
D gene: -
J gene: TRBJ1-2
CDR3 protein: CASSPGPPYGYTF
CDR3 DNA: TGCGCCAGCAGCCCCGGGCCCCCCTATGGCTACACCTTC

clone size: -
V gene: TRBV6-5
D gene: -
J gene: TRBJ1-5
CDR3 protein: CASSYYSNQPQHF
CDR3 DNA: TGTGCCAGCTCCTACTATAGCAATCAGCCCCAGCATTTT

clone size: -
V gene: TRBV24-1
D gene: -
J gene: TRBJ1-5
CDR3 protein: CATSDIRDPNQPQHF
CDR3 DNA: TGTGCCACCAGTGATATAAGGGACCCGAATCAGCCCCAGCATTTT

clone size: many
V gene: TRBV11-2
D gene: TRBD1
J gene: TRBJ1-2
CDR3 protein: CASSSGGSYGYTF
CDR3 DNA: TGTGCCAGCAGCTCAGGGGGCAGCTATGGCTACACCTTC

clone size: -
V gene: TRBV7-9
D gene: -
J gene: TRBJ2-7
CDR3 protein: CVSSPGYEQYF
CDR3 DNA: TGTGTCAGCAGCCCAGGTTACGAGCAGTACTTC

clone size: -
V gene: TRBV20-1
D gene: TRBD2
J gene: TRBJ2-1
CDR3 protein: CSARTLGGGSYNEQFF
CDR3 DNA: TGCAGTGCTAGAACCCTTGGCGGGGGCTCCTACAATGAGCAGTTCTTC

clone size: many
V gene: TRBV6-6
D gene: -
J gene: TRBJ1-5
CDR3 protein: CASTQRSNQPQHF
CDR3 DNA: TGTGCCAGCACCCAACGTAGCAATCAGCCCCAGCATTTT

clone size: few
V gene: TRBV12-3/TRBV12-4
D gene: TRBD1
J gene: TRBJ1-6
CDR3 protein: CASKDKDRENSPLHF
CDR3 DNA: TGTGCCAGCAAGGATAAGGACAGGGAGAATTCACCCCTCCACTTT

clone size: -
V gene: TRBV9
D gene: TRBD1
J gene: TRBJ1-1
CDR3 protein: CASSLSTGKSEAFF
CDR3 DNA: TGTGCCAGCAGCCTTTCGACAGGGAAAAGTGAAGCTTTCTTT